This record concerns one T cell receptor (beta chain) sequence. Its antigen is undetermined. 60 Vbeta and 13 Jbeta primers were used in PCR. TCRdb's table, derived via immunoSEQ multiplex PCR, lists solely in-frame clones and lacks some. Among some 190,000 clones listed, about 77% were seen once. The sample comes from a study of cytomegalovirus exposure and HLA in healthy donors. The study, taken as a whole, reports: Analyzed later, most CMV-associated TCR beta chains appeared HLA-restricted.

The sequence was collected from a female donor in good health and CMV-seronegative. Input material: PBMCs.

This CDR3 reads CASSRNLTGTGYTF. CDR3 in DNA: TGTGCCAGCAGCAGGAACCTAACCGGGACAGGCTACACCTTC. The chain combines TRBV21-1 with TRBJ1-2; the table's D call of TRBD1 was not tested on the DNA. TRBV21-1 is annotated as a pseudogene. This CDR3 spans 14 amino acids.